The rows below give T cell receptor beta chains drawn from one sample of a study of technical replicates of blood from a handful of donors. Data came from immunoSEQ multiplex PCR; TCRdb stores just in-frame clones and leaves some out. The sample consists of nearly 80,000 clones, 93% of them appearing once. Sequenced material: T cells isolated from PBMCs. Receptor source: a human donor in good health. The CDR3 runs from the conserved cysteine through the conserved F or W. The order of the fields is V gene, clone size, CDR3 protein. A row's size may be missing; if present it is once, few, many or a size class.

>TRBV19|-
CASSMSSYEQYF
>TRBV7-9|-
CASSLAGGYTF
>TRBV27|-
CASSGWDRGKNEQYF
>TRBV5-1|-
CASSSGTSGRLSDTQYF
>TRBV28|-
CASSRGEGSNQPQHF
>TRBV21-1|-
CASSYQRTSPDSTDTQYF
>TRBV15|-
CATSRDPGFSYEQYF
>TRBV10-3|-
CAISELREVEYTQYF
>TRBV14|-
CASSHPGQGLFEQYF
>TRBV5-5|-
CASSELTGQPQHF
>TRBV4-2|-
CASSQELAGGMNEQFF
>TRBV9|-
CASSLNGASGFGEQFF
>TRBV5-8|-
CASSSDINTEAFF
>TRBV4-3|-
CASSHRTGDEKLFF
>TRBV2|once
CASGWTASGEQYF
>TRBV7-2|-
CASSQAFGNEQFF
>TRBV5-4|-
CASSLGLGLVTDTQYF
>TRBV5-8|-
CASSYRGAEKLFF
>TRBV30|-
CAWSGDRAGEKLFF
>TRBV29-1|-
CSVENRYTDTQYF
>TRBV7-2|-
CASSLRRQEGYTF
>TRBV4-1|-
CASSQDSPGQGLSGELFF
>TRBV7-2|once
CASSLMRRENDGELFF
>TRBV5-4|-
CASSSRDRVLYGYTF
>TRBV5-1|-
CASSLGTGWGNTIYF
>TRBV5-1|once
CASSLVVAGEGDEQFF
>TRBV10-1|-
CASSESLVNTEAFF
>TRBV4-1|-
CASSQVLAGVRQETQYF
>TRBV28|-
CASSLDEVDYGYTF
>TRBV5-4|-
CASSLRPAGDWYNEQFF
>TRBV4-3|-
CASSQKTGVTEAFF
>TRBV28|-
CASSLLLTYEQYF